A selection of T cell receptor beta chains follows, all from one sample in a study of shared clonotypes between healthy human individuals. Repertoires were generated with immunoSEQ multiplex PCR, while TCRdb's copy carries only in-frame clones and drops some. In the table there are about 960,000 clones, over 60% of which are singletons. Sequenced material: memory CD4+ T cells sorted from blood. The origin of the receptors is a man between 18 and 29 years old in good health. The CDR3 runs from the conserved cysteine through the conserved F or W. Each record gives: J gene, V gene, D gene, CDR3 protein. A D gene is named only where the DNA matches it firmly.

>TRBJ2-1|TRBV7-3|-
CASSLSGSGSYNEQFF
>TRBJ2-5|TRBV9|-
CASSQTQRSETQYF
>TRBJ2-1|TRBV11-2|-
CASFPLRAPSNNEQFF
>TRBJ2-6|TRBV10-3|-
CAISMMAGNSGANVLTF
>TRBJ2-7|TRBV19|TRBD1
CASSTGGIGEQYF
>TRBJ1-2|TRBV19|TRBD1
CASNPTGGKDYGYTF
>TRBJ2-3|TRBV5-1|TRBD2
CASKLTSGGSSTDTQYF
>TRBJ2-2|TRBV7-3|-
CASSFPNTGELFF
>TRBJ1-6|TRBV7-8|-
CASSLLTTDSPLHF
>TRBJ1-2|TRBV5-6|-
CASGTDKVLVNYGYTF
>TRBJ1-1|TRBV6-5|-
CASNPRAMNTEAFF
>TRBJ1-1|TRBV5-1|-
CASSPLASMRGTEAFF
>TRBJ2-1|TRBV7-6|-
CASSFQFGEQFF
>TRBJ2-5|TRBV9|-
CASGGLSQETQYF
>TRBJ2-3|TRBV25-1|TRBD1
CASSAGDRGSTDTQYF
>TRBJ2-2|TRBV5-1|-
CASSLVAGSNTGELFF
>TRBJ1-4|TRBV19|-
CASGGRPQTEKLFF
>TRBJ1-1|TRBV5-8|-
CASSLAPNTEAFF
>TRBJ2-7|TRBV13|TRBD2
CASSLARTSGRAGGGYEQYF
>TRBJ1-1|TRBV14|-
CASSQDRTEAFF
>TRBJ2-5|TRBV7-2|-
CASSPWNQETQYF
>TRBJ2-7|TRBV18|-
CASSLDIFYEQYF
>TRBJ2-7|TRBV6-5|TRBD2
CASSSGGGPYEQYF
>TRBJ1-4|TRBV9|-
CASSGVEGDREKLFF
>TRBJ2-7|TRBV7-9|-
CASSLAGTLTYEQYF
>TRBJ1-5|TRBV19|-
CASSIAGSNQPQHF
>TRBJ2-7|TRBV27|TRBD2
CASSPLVGRLYEQYF
>TRBJ1-2|TRBV6-1|TRBD1
CASSETGEGGYTF
>TRBJ1-5|TRBV23-1|TRBD1
CASSQSLAKGQGASNQPQHF
>TRBJ2-3|TRBV2|-
CASSEWGADTQYF
>TRBJ1-1|TRBV6-5|TRBD1
CASRGQGKNTEAFF
>TRBJ2-6|TRBV6-6|-
CASSGTGANVLTF
>TRBJ2-7|TRBV4-2|-
CASSHVPALSRGLEQYF
>TRBJ2-3|TRBV10-1|-
CASSESQVTDTQYF
>TRBJ1-5|TRBV23-1|-
CASDGGGQPQHF
>TRBJ1-5|TRBV5-4|-
CASSYLSGPQHF
>TRBJ2-3|TRBV30|TRBD2
CAWTAGGGASDTQYF
>TRBJ2-5|TRBV5-1|TRBD1
CASTSDRAEETQYF
>TRBJ1-6|TRBV21-1|-
CASSTGTYNSPLHF
>TRBJ1-2|TRBV28|-
CASSLSGPRLNGYTF
>TRBJ2-4|TRBV13|TRBD1
CASSRDRVGIRDIQYF
>TRBJ1-3|TRBV5-1|-
CASSLVYGNTIYF
>TRBJ2-7|TRBV15|-
CATSRVGSYEQYF
>TRBJ1-2|TRBV28|-
CASSKQGGLGYTF
>TRBJ1-6|TRBV5-1|-
CASSSGTMNSPLHF
>TRBJ1-6|TRBV7-8|-
CASSPTTRGYNSPLHF